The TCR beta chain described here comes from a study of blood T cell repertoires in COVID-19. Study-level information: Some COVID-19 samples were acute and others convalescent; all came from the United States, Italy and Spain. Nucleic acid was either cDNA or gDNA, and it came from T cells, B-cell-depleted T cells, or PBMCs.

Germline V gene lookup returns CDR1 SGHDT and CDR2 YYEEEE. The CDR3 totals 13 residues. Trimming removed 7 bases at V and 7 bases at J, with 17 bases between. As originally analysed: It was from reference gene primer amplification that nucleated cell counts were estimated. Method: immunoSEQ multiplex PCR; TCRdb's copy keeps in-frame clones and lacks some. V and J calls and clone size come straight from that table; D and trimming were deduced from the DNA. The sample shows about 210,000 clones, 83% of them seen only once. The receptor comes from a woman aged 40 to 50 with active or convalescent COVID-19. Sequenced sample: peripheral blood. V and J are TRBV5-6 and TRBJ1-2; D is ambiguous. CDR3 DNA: TGTGCCAGCGATAGAGGGAAGAAGAGTGGCTACACCTTC. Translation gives CASDRGKKSGYTF. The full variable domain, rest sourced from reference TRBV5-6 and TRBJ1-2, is DAGVTQSPTHLIKTRGQQVTLRCSPKSGHDTVSWYQQALGQGPQFIFQYYEEEERQRGNFPDRFSGHQFPNYSSELNVNALLLGDSALYLCASDRGKKSGYTFGSGTRLTVV.